One sample yielded the 28 T cell receptor beta chains listed below, sequenced in a study of cytomegalovirus exposure and HLA in healthy donors. Produced via immunoSEQ multiplex PCR; TCRdb's table is partial and in-frame only. Seen here are hundreds of thousands of clones, less than 90% observed once, and the top ten hold around 5.6%. Sequencing was performed on PBMCs. All receptors come from a woman under 30 in good health and CMV-seronegative.

This clone was detected once. The chain uses TRBV7-8 and TRBJ2-3; D assignment may be TRBD1 or TRBD2 (5 bases each). Germline CDR1 SGHVS, CDR2 FQNEAQ. Trimming stripped 0 bases from V and 6 bases from J, with 13 bases between. The length of the CDR3 is 15 residues. CDR3 DNA: TGTGCCAGCAGCTTAGCGGGGGAGAACGGGGATACGCAGTATTTT. Its translation: CASSLAGENGDTQYF. Full variable domain (outside the CDR3, taken from reference TRBV7-8 and TRBJ2-3): GAGVSQSPRYKVAKRGQDVALRCDPISGHVSLFWYQQALGQGPEFLTYFQNEAQLDKSGLPSDRFFAERPEGSVSTLKIQRTQQEDSAVYLCASSLAGENGDTQYFGPGTRLTVL.

In its sample, this clone was seen once. The genes are TRBV20-1 and TRBJ2-7; no clear D gene. CDR1 and CDR2 from the germline V gene are DFQATT and SNEGSKA (reference sequence). V lost 3 bases, J lost 2 bases, and 5 bases lay in between. This CDR3 has 11 residues. The CDR3 sequence is CSARTAYEQYF. CDR3 sequence (DNA): TGCAGTGCTAGGACCGCCTACGAGCAGTACTTC.

The chain couples TRBV5-1 to TRBJ2-5; D possibly corresponds to TRBD1 (5 bases). The CDR3 spans 15 residues. The germline gives CDR1 SGHRS, CDR2 YFSETQ. Trimming cost V 3 bases and J 5 bases, with 17 bases left between them. The chain's CDR3 is CASSSHQGVRETQYF. The CDR3 nucleotides read TGCGCCAGCAGCTCGCACCAGGGTGTGAGGGAGACCCAGTACTTC. The full variable domain, its missing parts supplied by reference TRBV5-1 and TRBJ2-5, is KAGVTQTPRYLIKTRGQQVTLSCSPISGHRSVSWYQQTPGQGLQFLFEYFSETQRNKGNFPGRFSGRQFSNSRSEMNVSTLELGDSALYLCASSSHQGVRETQYFGPGTRLLVL.

This clone was counted a single time. J is TRBJ1-1 and V is TRBV10-3, with D tentatively TRBD1 (5 bases). The germline V gene encodes CDR1 ENHRY and CDR2 SYGVKD. The V and J ends lost 6 bases and 6 bases respectively, with 14 bases between them. This CDR3 contains 13 residues. Written as DNA, the CDR3 is TGTGCCATCAGGGTGAGTCGGGGGGCTGAAGCTTTCTTT. Translating gives CAIRVSRGAEAFF.

The gene calls are TRBV5-1 and TRBJ2-7; D is unresolved. The CDR3 spans 17 residues. The V and J ends lost 0 bases and 4 bases respectively, with 20 bases between them. Germline assignment: CDR1 SGHRS and CDR2 YFSETQ. The CDR3 DNA reads as TGCGCCAGCAGCTTGGTGAGCGTATTCTTCCCCCTATACGAGCAGTACTTC. Residues: CASSLVSVFFPLYEQYF.

The gene calls are TRBV5-3 and TRBJ1-4; D may be TRBD1 (5 bases). TRBV5-3 is placed among ORFs of uncertain function. This CDR3 has 16 residues. V was cut by 9 bases and J by 8 bases, with 26 bases left in between. The CDR3 DNA sequence: TGTGCCACGAAGGGGCCCGAACGGCCTAGGTGGGAAAAACTGTTTTTT. This gives the protein CATKGPERPRWEKLFF.

In DNA form, the CDR3 reads TGTGCCAGCAGCTTACCCCCCGACGGCTACACCTTC. This sequence encodes CASSLPPDGYTF. The chain is built from TRBV28 and TRBJ1-2; D ambiguous. V was pared by 6 bases and J by 8 bases, with 13 bases between. The CDR3 consists of 12 residues. Germline V gene lookup returns CDR1 MDHEN and CDR2 SYDVKM.

The chain uses TRBV14 and TRBJ2-7; 12 bases map to TRBD2. Per germline, CDR1 SGHDN and CDR2 FVKESK. The CDR3 totals 17 residues. The trim removed 4 bases at V and 5 bases at J, leaving 12 bases unmatched. The CDR3 nucleotides are TGTGCCAGCAGCCTCAGAAAGCTAGCGGGAGGGCCCCACGAGCAGTACTTC. Translation: CASSLRKLAGGPHEQYF.

This chain joins TRBV2 and TRBJ1-5; a weak D match, TRBD1 (5 bases). The germline V gene encodes CDR1 SNHLY and CDR2 FYNNEI. This CDR3 spans 17 amino acids. Trimming removed 4 bases from V and 3 bases from J, with 19 bases in between. CDR3 sequence: CASSGVEGRGDNQPQHF. The DNA of the CDR3 is TGTGCCAGCAGTGGGGTGGAGGGCCGAGGGGACAATCAGCCCCAGCATTTT. Based on the CDR3 plus reference TRBV2 and TRBJ1-5, the full variable domain is EPEVTQTPSHQVTQMGQEVILRCVPISNHLYFYWYRQILGQKVEFLVSFYNNEISEKSEIFDDQFSVERPDGSNFTLKIRSTKLEDSAMYFCASSGVEGRGDNQPQHFGDGTRLSIL.

This chain uses TRBV10-3 with TRBJ1-2; 7 nucleotides line up with TRBD1. The CDR3 length is 16 residues. Unmatched junction bases numbered 12, after V lost 6 bases and J lost 2 bases. Germline V gene data show CDR1 as ENHRY and CDR2 as SYGVKD. The CDR3 loop reads CAISLGEGATNYGYTF. The CDR3 DNA sequence: TGTGCCATCAGCTTGGGGGAGGGGGCGACCAACTATGGCTACACCTTC.

The chain employs TRBV4-1 and TRBJ2-6; 7 bases are a match to TRBD1. The J segment lost 3 bases and the V segment lost 2 bases, leaving 13 bases of the junction unmatched. From germline, CDR1 is MGHRA and CDR2 YSYEKL. This CDR3 contains 19 residues. The CDR3 sequence is CASSQIIVTGTLGANVLTF. The CDR3 region has the DNA TGCGCCAGCAGCCAAATCATAGTGACAGGGACCCTTGGGGCCAACGTCCTGACTTTC.

This clone is a singleton in its sample. This rearrangement joins TRBV30 to TRBJ2-7; TRBD2 agrees at 8 bases. The CDR3 sequence is 15 residues long. V trimming: 2 bases; J trimming: 1 base; junction bases outside the gene matches: 7. Per the germline V gene, CDR1 is GTSNPN and CDR2 is SVGIG (reference sequence). The chain's CDR3 is CAWSRRSSGSYEQYF. The DNA for the CDR3 is TGTGCCTGGAGTAGGCGTTCTAGCGGGTCCTACGAGCAGTACTTC.

The genes are TRBV7-8 and TRBJ1-2; 8 bases align to TRBD1. This CDR3 region has 14 residues. Germline V lookup: CDR1 SGHVS, CDR2 FQNEAQ. The V gene end was trimmed by 5 bases and the J gene end by 8 bases; junction bases not matched to a gene: 10. Here the CDR3 reads CASSPPQGVRGYTF. CDR3 bases: TGTGCCAGCAGCCCCCCACAGGGGGTAAGAGGCTACACCTTC.

The chain combines TRBV9 with TRBJ2-2; 8 nucleotides align to TRBD1. This CDR3 is built from 16 residues. In germline, CDR1 is SGDLS, CDR2 YYNGEE. Unmatched junction bases numbered 9, after V lost 4 bases and J lost 4 bases. This CDR3 is CASSTRQGSSTGELFF. In nucleotides, the CDR3 is TGTGCCAGCAGCACCCGACAGGGGTCGTCCACCGGGGAGCTGTTTTTT.

V and J are TRBV30 and TRBJ2-2, with 7 nucleotides matching TRBD1. With V trimmed by 3 bases and J by 7 bases, 8 bases remained unmatched. CDR1 is GTSNPN, CDR2 SVGIG, per germline (reference sequence). This CDR3 is 14 amino acids long. CDR3 in amino acids: CAWRAFRQGGELFF. The CDR3, as DNA: TGTGCCTGGAGGGCTTTCCGACAGGGCGGGGAGCTGTTTTTT.

This clone has a handful of counts. The chain couples TRBV5-1 to TRBJ1-2, with a tentative D call TRBD1 (5 bases). The CDR3 covers 15 residues. CDR1 is SGHRS and CDR2 is YFSETQ in the germline V gene. Trimming removed 1 base from V and 5 bases from J, with 15 bases in between. Here the CDR3 reads CASSLKAREGYGYTF. The CDR3 bases are TGCGCCAGCAGCTTGAAGGCCAGGGAGGGATATGGCTACACCTTC.

The J gene is TRBJ2-5, the V gene TRBV27; possible D gene TRBD2, 6 bases. Deletions cut 2 bases from V and 0 bases from J, with 7 bases between. This CDR3 is 14 amino acids long. CDR1 is MNHEY, CDR2 SMNVEV, per germline (reference sequence). This CDR3 reads CASSLRGYQETQYF. CDR3 nucleotide sequence: TGTGCCAGCAGTTTACGGGGGTACCAAGAGACCCAGTACTTC.

The chain carries TRBV29-1 and TRBJ1-2; D remains unclear. Germline V lookup: CDR1 SQVTM, CDR2 ANQGSEA. V was clipped by 3 bases and J by 0 bases, with 11 bases between them. The CDR3 has 14 amino acids. CDR3 DNA: TGCAGCGTTGATAGGGCAGAAACTAACTATGGCTACACCTTC. This encodes CSVDRAETNYGYTF. The complete variable domain, with remaining parts taken from reference TRBV29-1 and TRBJ1-2, reads SAVISQKPSRDICQRGTSLTIQCQVDSQVTMMFWYRQQPGQSLTLIATANQGSEATYESGFVIDKFPISRPNLTFSTLTVSNMSPEDSSIYLCSVDRAETNYGYTFGSGTRLTVV.

V usage is TRBV27 and J usage is TRBJ2-2, with 7 bases matching TRBD1. The CDR3 sequence is 14 residues long. The ends lost 0 bases at V and 7 bases at J; junction bases unmatched: 2. Germline-derived CDR1 and CDR2 are MNHEY and SMNVEV (reference sequence). In nucleotides, the CDR3 is TGTGCCAGCAGTTTATCACAGGGGTTCGGGGAGCTGTTTTTT. Translation: CASSLSQGFGELFF.

The rearrangement joins TRBV21-1 to TRBJ1-1. TRBV21-1 is marked as a pseudogene. The CDR3 loop spans 13 amino acids. CDR3 loop: CASPQQTNTEAFF. DNA for the CDR3: TGTGCCAGCCCCCAGCAAACAAACACTGAAGCTTTCTTT.

The chain carries TRBV5-1 and TRBJ2-2, with D tentatively TRBD1 or TRBD2 (6 bases each). This CDR3 is built from 15 residues. Trimming took off 4 bases at V and 1 base at J, with 11 bases between the two ends. Germline loops: CDR1 SGHRS, CDR2 YFSETQ. The CDR3 spells CASSRGRVNTGELFF. In nucleotides, the CDR3 is TGCGCCAGCAGCCGGGGGCGGGTGAACACCGGGGAGCTGTTTTTT.

This clone occurred once. The chain links TRBV4-1 to TRBJ1-1; D possibly corresponds to TRBD1 (5 bases). The CDR3 is made up of 17 amino acids. V was pared by 0 bases and J by 2 bases, with 16 bases between. CDR1 MGHRA and CDR2 YSYEKL come from the germline V gene. The CDR3 coding sequence is TGCGCCAGCAGCCAAGACAAGAAGGCAGGGCTTAACACTGAAGCTTTCTTT. This gives the protein CASSQDKKAGLNTEAFF.

The rearrangement links TRBV7-9 to TRBJ1-4; TRBD1 matches at 7 bases. Germline V gene sequence: CDR1 SEHNR, CDR2 FQNEAQ (reference sequence). This CDR3 has 15 amino acids. V trimming: 6 bases; J trimming: 2 bases; junction bases outside the gene matches: 6. DNA of the CDR3: TGTGCCAGCAGGCCGGACAGGCCCACTAATGAAAAACTGTTTTTT. Translation: CASRPDRPTNEKLFF.

The chain combines TRBV19 with TRBJ1-1, with a tentative D call TRBD1 (6 bases). Germline CDR1 reads LNHDA; CDR2 reads SQIVND (reference sequence). V was shortened by 5 bases and J by 6 bases, with 16 bases between the two germline ends. The CDR3 length is 14 residues. Here the CDR3 DNA reads TGTGCCAGTAGTGGGACGACAGGAGGCGCTGAAGCTTTCTTT. Its translation is CASSGTTGGAEAFF. Full variable domain (remainder filled in from reference TRBV19 and TRBJ1-1): DGGITQSPKYLFRKEGQNVTLSCEQNLNHDAMYWYRQDPGQGLRLIYYSQIVNDFQKGDIAEGYSVSREKKESFPLTVTSAQKNPTAFYLCASSGTTGGAEAFFGQGTRLTVV.

J is TRBJ1-2 and V is TRBV5-6; D uncertain. The CDR3 sequence is 16 residues long. In germline, CDR1 is SGHDT, CDR2 YYEEEE. The ends were cut back, 6 bases at V and 6 bases at J, with 24 bases in the middle. CDR3 amino acids: CASNRRWQPPQDGYTF. CDR3 DNA: TGTGCCAGCAACCGCCGGTGGCAGCCACCGCAGGATGGCTACACCTTC.

V usage is TRBV7-9 and J usage is TRBJ2-1, with 11 bases fitting TRBD2. The CDR3 spans 13 residues. V dropped 5 bases and J dropped 11; count of bases not matched to a gene: 5. The germline V gene encodes CDR1 SEHNR and CDR2 FQNEAQ (reference sequence). CDR3 loop: CASSKSSGGQQFF. As DNA, the CDR3 is TGTGCCAGCAGCAAATCTAGCGGGGGGCAGCAGTTCTTC. Together with reference TRBV7-9 and TRBJ2-1, the CDR3 gives the full variable domain: DTGVSQNPRHKITKRGQNVTFRCDPISEHNRLYWYRQTLGQGPEFLTYFQNEAQLEKSRLLSDRFSAERPKGSFSTLEIQRTEQGDSAMYLCASSKSSGGQQFFGPGTRLTVL.

The V and J genes are TRBV29-1 and TRBJ1-3, with TRBD1 as a possible D gene (6 bases). The germline CDR1 and CDR2 sequences are SQVTM and ANQGSEA. This CDR3 has 13 amino acids. The V gene lost 4 bases and the J gene lost 4 bases, with 11 bases spanning the gap. CDR3 DNA: TGCAGCGTTGGTACAGGGTCCGGAAACACCATATATTTT. Amino acid sequence: CSVGTGSGNTIYF.

CDR3 coding DNA: TGTGCCAGCAGTGGTCAATTAGCGTCCCAGCGGACCGGGGAGCTGTTTTTT. This gives the protein CASSGQLASQRTGELFF. The chain carries TRBV2 and TRBJ2-2, with TRBD2 as a possible D gene (5 bases). The CDR3 is 17 amino acids. The V end was cut by 4 bases, the J end by 5 bases, with 20 bases between. Per germline, CDR1 SNHLY and CDR2 FYNNEI.